A selection of T cell receptor beta chains follows, all from one sample in a study of PD-1 blockade in classical Hodgkin lymphoma. This table comes from immunoSEQ multiplex PCR, and its TCRdb copy is limited to in-frame clones, with some not included. The sample has around 57,000 clones; around nine tenths are singletons. Here the sequenced sample was peripheral blood mononuclear cells (PBMCs), taken before the fourth cycle of nivolumab. All receptors derive from a human donor with classical Hodgkin lymphoma. CDR3s include the opening cysteine and the closing phenylalanine or tryptophan. Each record gives: J gene, V gene, clone size, CDR3 length, D gene, CDR3 DNA, CDR3 protein. D genes are given only for firm matches. The size of a clone is reported for some rows only, either as once, few or many, or as a class for expanded clones.

J gene: TRBJ2-4
V gene: TRBV2
clone size: -
CDR3 length: 15
D gene: -
CDR3 DNA: TGTGCCAGCACCTACGACAGGCCAGCCAAAAACATTCAGTACTTC
CDR3 protein: CASTYDRPAKNIQYF

J gene: TRBJ2-7
V gene: TRBV7-9
clone size: once
CDR3 length: 16
D gene: TRBD1
CDR3 DNA: TGTGCCAGCAGCCCCTCAGGACAGGCGTCGGGCTACGAGCAGTACTTC
CDR3 protein: CASSPSGQASGYEQYF

J gene: TRBJ1-1
V gene: TRBV18
clone size: -
CDR3 length: 16
D gene: TRBD1
CDR3 DNA: TGTGCCAGCTCACGGGGACAGGGTGTCATGAACACTGAAGCTTTCTTT
CDR3 protein: CASSRGQGVMNTEAFF

J gene: TRBJ2-1
V gene: TRBV6-5
clone size: -
CDR3 length: 15
D gene: TRBD1
CDR3 DNA: TGTGCCAGCGGTTTTCTTACAGGGGTCTACAATGAGCAGTTCTTC
CDR3 protein: CASGFLTGVYNEQFF

J gene: TRBJ1-6
V gene: TRBV5-6
clone size: -
CDR3 length: 16
D gene: -
CDR3 DNA: TGTGCCAGCAGTCTTTCAGGGAGCTCCTATAATTCACCCCTCCACTTT
CDR3 protein: CASSLSGSSYNSPLHF

J gene: TRBJ1-5
V gene: TRBV28
clone size: -
CDR3 length: 14
D gene: TRBD1
CDR3 DNA: TGTGCCAGCATCTACAGGGGAGCAGGTCAGCCCCAGCATTTT
CDR3 protein: CASIYRGAGQPQHF

J gene: TRBJ2-2
V gene: TRBV5-4
clone size: once
CDR3 length: 15
D gene: -
CDR3 DNA: TGTGCCACCAGGGAATGGGGAACAAACACCGGGGAGCTGTTTTTT
CDR3 protein: CATREWGTNTGELFF

J gene: TRBJ2-2
V gene: TRBV19
clone size: -
CDR3 length: 15
D gene: -
CDR3 DNA: TGTGCCAGTAGTATCGTCGGGAGTAACGCCGGGGAGCTGTTTTTT
CDR3 protein: CASSIVGSNAGELFF

J gene: TRBJ2-2
V gene: TRBV5-1
clone size: -
CDR3 length: 15
D gene: TRBD2
CDR3 DNA: TGCGCCAGCAGCGCCATAGCGGGAGCCACCGGGGAGCTGTTTTTT
CDR3 protein: CASSAIAGATGELFF

J gene: TRBJ2-2
V gene: TRBV18
clone size: -
CDR3 length: 16
D gene: -
CDR3 DNA: TGTGCCAGCTCGCCTAGGGGCAGCCCGAACACCGGGGAGCTGTTTTTT
CDR3 protein: CASSPRGSPNTGELFF

J gene: TRBJ1-5
V gene: TRBV6-5
clone size: -
CDR3 length: 15
D gene: -
CDR3 DNA: TGTGCCAGGACCGCCGCCCCACAGGGCAATCAGCCCCAGCATTTT
CDR3 protein: CARTAAPQGNQPQHF

J gene: TRBJ1-2
V gene: TRBV7-9
clone size: -
CDR3 length: 13
D gene: -
CDR3 DNA: TGTGCCAGCAGCCGCTTTGAAAACTATGGCTACACCTTC
CDR3 protein: CASSRFENYGYTF

J gene: TRBJ1-1
V gene: TRBV10-1
clone size: once
CDR3 length: 15
D gene: TRBD1
CDR3 DNA: TGCGCCAGCAGTCCGGGACAGGTCCAGAACACTGAAGCTTTCTTT
CDR3 protein: CASSPGQVQNTEAFF

J gene: TRBJ2-6
V gene: TRBV19
clone size: -
CDR3 length: 16
D gene: -
CDR3 DNA: TGTGCCAGTAGTGTCAGGGAGATCTCTGGGGCCAACGTCCTGACTTTC
CDR3 protein: CASSVREISGANVLTF

J gene: TRBJ2-3
V gene: TRBV5-6
clone size: -
CDR3 length: 13
D gene: -
CDR3 DNA: TGTGCCAGCAGCTCGGACGGCACAGATACGCAGTATTTT
CDR3 protein: CASSSDGTDTQYF

J gene: TRBJ1-5
V gene: TRBV14
clone size: few
CDR3 length: 14
D gene: -
CDR3 DNA: TGTGCCAGCAGCCTTCAGGGCCGCAATCAGCCCCAGCATTTT
CDR3 protein: CASSLQGRNQPQHF

J gene: TRBJ2-4
V gene: TRBV5-1
clone size: -
CDR3 length: 14
D gene: -
CDR3 DNA: TGCGCCAGCAGCTCCAGCTCAGCCAAAAACATTCAGTACTTC
CDR3 protein: CASSSSSAKNIQYF

J gene: TRBJ2-5
V gene: TRBV6-6
clone size: once
CDR3 length: 16
D gene: TRBD2
CDR3 DNA: TGTGCCAGCAGTAGGCGGGGACTAGCGGGCCAAGAGACCCAGTACTTC
CDR3 protein: CASSRRGLAGQETQYF

J gene: TRBJ2-7
V gene: TRBV11-3
clone size: -
CDR3 length: 13
D gene: -
CDR3 DNA: TGTGCCAGCAGCTTCAGGACTTCCTACGAGCAGTACTTC
CDR3 protein: CASSFRTSYEQYF

J gene: TRBJ2-1
V gene: TRBV4-1
clone size: -
CDR3 length: 15
D gene: TRBD2
CDR3 DNA: TGCGCCAGCAGACCAATAGCGGGAGAGGTAAATGAGCAGTTCTTC
CDR3 protein: CASRPIAGEVNEQFF

J gene: TRBJ1-1
V gene: TRBV4-3
clone size: few
CDR3 length: 15
D gene: -
CDR3 DNA: TGCGCCAGCAGCCAAGAGGGTAGTTTAAACACTGAAGCTTTCTTT
CDR3 protein: CASSQEGSLNTEAFF

J gene: TRBJ1-6
V gene: TRBV10-3
clone size: -
CDR3 length: 16
D gene: TRBD1
CDR3 DNA: TGTGCCATCAGTGAAGGGACAGTCTCCGGTAATTCACCCCTCCACTTT
CDR3 protein: CAISEGTVSGNSPLHF

J gene: TRBJ2-7
V gene: TRBV4-2
clone size: -
CDR3 length: 18
D gene: TRBD2
CDR3 DNA: TGTGCCAGCAGCCAATCCCTCCCACTAGCGGGAGTATTATACGAGCAGTACTTC
CDR3 protein: CASSQSLPLAGVLYEQYF

J gene: TRBJ2-3
V gene: TRBV6-7
clone size: -
CDR3 length: 23
D gene: -
CDR3 DNA: TGTGCCAGCAGTTATCTCCGGACGCGGCTAGCGCAAACCCATCCCCTTCACACAGATACGCAGTATTTT
CDR3 protein: CASSYLRTRLAQTHPLHTDTQYF

J gene: TRBJ1-1
V gene: TRBV9
clone size: -
CDR3 length: 13
D gene: -
CDR3 DNA: TGTGCCAGCAGCCCATCGTATGTCACTGAAGCTTTCTTT
CDR3 protein: CASSPSYVTEAFF

J gene: TRBJ2-1
V gene: TRBV7-2
clone size: -
CDR3 length: 16
D gene: TRBD2
CDR3 DNA: TGTGCCAGCAGCTTGCGGGCGAGCGGGAGAAGGTATGAGCAGTTCTTC
CDR3 protein: CASSLRASGRRYEQFF

J gene: TRBJ1-1
V gene: TRBV6-5
clone size: -
CDR3 length: 16
D gene: -
CDR3 DNA: TGTGCCAGCAGTTACGCTAAGGACACACAGAGGGATGAAGCTTTCTTT
CDR3 protein: CASSYAKDTQRDEAFF

J gene: TRBJ2-3
V gene: TRBV6-1
clone size: -
CDR3 length: 14
D gene: TRBD2
CDR3 DNA: TGTGCCACCATCTTAGCGGGAGAGTCCAATACGCAGTATTTT
CDR3 protein: CATILAGESNTQYF

J gene: TRBJ2-3
V gene: TRBV7-9
clone size: few
CDR3 length: 13
D gene: -
CDR3 DNA: TGTGCCAGCAGCTTAGGAGGGGCAGATACGCAGTATTTT
CDR3 protein: CASSLGGADTQYF

J gene: TRBJ2-1
V gene: TRBV10-2
clone size: -
CDR3 length: 14
D gene: -
CDR3 DNA: TGCGCCAGCGGACCCCCGGGCCCCTACAATGAGCAGTTCTTC
CDR3 protein: CASGPPGPYNEQFF

J gene: TRBJ1-2
V gene: TRBV29-1
clone size: -
CDR3 length: 15
D gene: TRBD1
CDR3 DNA: TGCAGCGTTCGGTTAAGGGACAGGGGGCTCCAAGGCTACACCTTC
CDR3 protein: CSVRLRDRGLQGYTF

J gene: TRBJ2-1
V gene: TRBV7-2
clone size: once
CDR3 length: 14
D gene: -
CDR3 DNA: TGTGCCAGCAGCTTAGCGGGCAGTCTAAATGAGCAGTTCTTC
CDR3 protein: CASSLAGSLNEQFF

J gene: TRBJ1-5
V gene: TRBV4-1
clone size: -
CDR3 length: 16
D gene: -
CDR3 DNA: TGCGCCAGCAGCCTTTACCCGGGGAGTAGCAATCAGCCCCAGCATTTT
CDR3 protein: CASSLYPGSSNQPQHF

J gene: TRBJ2-7
V gene: TRBV7-9
clone size: -
CDR3 length: 18
D gene: -
CDR3 DNA: TGTGCCAGCAGCTACCCGGACAGGGCCGGGACTAACTCCTACGAGCAGTACTTC
CDR3 protein: CASSYPDRAGTNSYEQYF

J gene: TRBJ2-1
V gene: TRBV5-1
clone size: -
CDR3 length: 15
D gene: -
CDR3 DNA: TGCGCCAGCACGAGTATCGGACAGACCTACAATGAGCAGTTCTTC
CDR3 protein: CASTSIGQTYNEQFF

J gene: TRBJ2-3
V gene: TRBV27
clone size: -
CDR3 length: 17
D gene: -
CDR3 DNA: TGTGCCAGCAGTCAAGGAGCGAATCTATTACTCACAGATACGCAGTATTTT
CDR3 protein: CASSQGANLLLTDTQYF

J gene: TRBJ1-4
V gene: TRBV7-9
clone size: -
CDR3 length: 17
D gene: -
CDR3 DNA: TGTGCCAGCAGCCCGGACGGGGGGTACGCAACTAATGAAAAACTGTTTTTT
CDR3 protein: CASSPDGGYATNEKLFF